The subject of this entry is one TCR beta chain. What it binds is unknown. Donors had nominal health at sampling but likely had unrecorded immune exposures. These data originate in a study of cytomegalovirus exposure and HLA in healthy donors. Study-level points and caveats: The classifier reportedly diagnosed cytomegalovirus status with high sensitivity and specificity.

Germline lookup yields CDR1 LGHNA and CDR2 YSLEER. The V gene end was trimmed by 3 bases and the J gene end by 5 bases; junction bases not matched to a gene: 6. CDR3 size: 15 residues. A multiplex PCR was run with 60 Vbeta primers and 13 Jbeta primers. The repertoire was sequenced with immunoSEQ multiplex PCR; TCRdb's copy has only in-frame clones and lacks some. The sample contains approximately 180,000 clones, around 81% of which appear only once. The sample comprised PBMCs. The V and J genes are TRBV4-3 and TRBJ1-1; 10 bases fit TRBD1. The TCR sequence derives from a woman in her thirties in good health and CMV-seronegative. CDR3 in amino acids: CASSQGDRGGTEAFF. The CDR3 DNA reads TGCGCCAGCAGCCAGGGGGACAGGGGAGGGACTGAAGCTTTCTTT.